Sequencing of this TCR beta chain was carried out in a study of shared clonotypes between healthy human individuals. This CDR3 spans 15 amino acids. The germline V gene has CDR1 SGHNT and CDR2 YYREEE (reference sequence). Trimming removed 3 bases from V and 1 base from J, with 13 bases in between. Produced via immunoSEQ multiplex PCR; TCRdb's table is partial and in-frame only. The sample lists 400,000 to 600,000 clones; 90% to 96% were seen once. The origin of this receptor is a woman under 40 in good health. Sequencing was carried out using naive CD4+ T cells sorted from blood. Subset denoted: CD45RA+ positively selected. This sequence joins TRBV5-4 and TRBJ1-1; D call uncertain. CDR3 amino acids: CASSSSGPRNTEAFF. CDR3 DNA: TGTGCCAGCAGCTCCTCCGGACCCAGGAACACTGAAGCTTTCTTT.